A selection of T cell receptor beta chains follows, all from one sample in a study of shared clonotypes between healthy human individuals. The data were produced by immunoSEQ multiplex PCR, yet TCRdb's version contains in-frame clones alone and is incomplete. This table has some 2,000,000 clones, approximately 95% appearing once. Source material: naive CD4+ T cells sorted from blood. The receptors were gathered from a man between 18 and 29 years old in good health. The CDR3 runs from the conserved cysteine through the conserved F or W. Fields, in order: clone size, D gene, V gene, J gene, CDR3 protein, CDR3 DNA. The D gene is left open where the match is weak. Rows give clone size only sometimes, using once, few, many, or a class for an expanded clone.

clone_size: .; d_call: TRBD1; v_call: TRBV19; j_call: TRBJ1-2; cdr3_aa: CASSDGGQGSYGYTF; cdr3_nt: TGTGCCAGTAGCGACGGGGGACAGGGGAGCTATGGCTACACCTTC
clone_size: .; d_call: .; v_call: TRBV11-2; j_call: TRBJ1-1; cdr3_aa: CASSSDYTEAFF; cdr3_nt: TGTGCCAGCAGTTCAGACTACACTGAAGCTTTCTTT
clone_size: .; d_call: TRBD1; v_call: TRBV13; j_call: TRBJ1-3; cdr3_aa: CASSSLRDRDSNTIYF; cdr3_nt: TGTGCCAGCAGCTCCCTCCGGGACAGGGACTCGAACACCATATATTTT
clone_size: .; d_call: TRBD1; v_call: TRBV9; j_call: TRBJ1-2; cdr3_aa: CASSVGGQGITYGYTF; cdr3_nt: TGTGCCAGCAGCGTAGGGGGACAGGGAATTACCTATGGCTACACCTTC
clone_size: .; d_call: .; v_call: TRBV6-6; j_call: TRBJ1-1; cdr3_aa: CASKMNTEAFF; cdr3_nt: TGTGCCAGCAAGATGAACACTGAAGCTTTCTTT
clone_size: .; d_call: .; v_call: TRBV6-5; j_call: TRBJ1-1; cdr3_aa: CASSYLPGEETEAFF; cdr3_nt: TGTGCCAGCAGTTACCTCCCAGGGGAGGAAACTGAAGCTTTCTTT
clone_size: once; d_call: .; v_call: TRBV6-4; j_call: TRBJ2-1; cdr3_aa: CASSDLGSRSYNEQFF; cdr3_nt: TGTGCCAGCAGTGACCTGGGCTCACGCTCCTACAATGAGCAGTTCTTC
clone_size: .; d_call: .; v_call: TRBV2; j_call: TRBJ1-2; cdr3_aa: CASSVGQNYGYTF; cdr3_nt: TGTGCCAGCAGCGTAGGACAGAACTATGGCTACACCTTC
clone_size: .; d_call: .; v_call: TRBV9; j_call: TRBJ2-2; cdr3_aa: CASSVSTGNTGELFF; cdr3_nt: TGTGCCAGCAGCGTCTCCACGGGAAACACCGGGGAGCTGTTTTTT
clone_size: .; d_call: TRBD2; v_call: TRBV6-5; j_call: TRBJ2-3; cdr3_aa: CASSQLAGSTDTQYF; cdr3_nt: TGTGCCAGCAGTCAACTAGCGGGAAGCACAGATACGCAGTATTTT
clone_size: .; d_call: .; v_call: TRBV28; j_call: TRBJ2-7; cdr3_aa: CASSSQGMTYEQYF; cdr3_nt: TGTGCCAGCAGTTCGCAGGGGATGACCTACGAGCAGTACTTC
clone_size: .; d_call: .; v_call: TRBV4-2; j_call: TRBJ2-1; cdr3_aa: CASSQEGYNEQFF; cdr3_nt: TGTGCCAGCAGCCAAGAAGGTTACAATGAGCAGTTCTTC
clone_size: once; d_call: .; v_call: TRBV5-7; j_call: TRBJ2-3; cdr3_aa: CASSFQGRDTQYF; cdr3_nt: TGTGCCAGCAGCTTCCAAGGGCGGGATACGCAGTATTTT
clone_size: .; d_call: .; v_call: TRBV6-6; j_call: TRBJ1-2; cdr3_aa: CASSYPRDTNYGYTF; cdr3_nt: TGTGCCAGCAGTTATCCTAGGGACACTAACTATGGCTACACCTTC
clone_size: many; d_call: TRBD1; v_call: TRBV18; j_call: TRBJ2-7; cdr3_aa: CASSPPTGGWQYF; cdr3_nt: TGTGCCAGCTCACCACCGACAGGGGGCTGGCAGTACTTC
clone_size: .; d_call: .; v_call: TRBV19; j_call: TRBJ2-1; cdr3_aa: CASSIGQTYNEQFF; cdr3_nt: TGTGCCAGTAGTATAGGACAAACCTACAATGAGCAGTTCTTC
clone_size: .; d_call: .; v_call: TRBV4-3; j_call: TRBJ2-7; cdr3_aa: CASSQDRGQTYEQYF; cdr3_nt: TGCGCCAGCAGCCAAGACCGGGGCCAAACCTACGAGCAGTACTTC
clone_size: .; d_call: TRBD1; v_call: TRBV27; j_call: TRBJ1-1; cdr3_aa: CASSPGQGRNTEAFF; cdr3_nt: TGTGCCAGCAGTCCTGGACAGGGGCGGAACACTGAAGCTTTCTTT
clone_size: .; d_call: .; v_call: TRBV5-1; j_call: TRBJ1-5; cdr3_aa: CASSLGQSGNQPQHF; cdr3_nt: TGCGCCAGCAGCTTGGGTCAGTCCGGCAATCAGCCCCAGCATTTT
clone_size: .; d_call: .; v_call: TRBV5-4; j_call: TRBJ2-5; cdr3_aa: CASSFDWGAWETQYF; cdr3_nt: TGTGCCAGCAGCTTCGACTGGGGGGCCTGGGAGACCCAGTACTTC
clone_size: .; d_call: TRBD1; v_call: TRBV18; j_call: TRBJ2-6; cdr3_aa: CASTPGQSANVLTF; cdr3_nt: TGTGCCAGCACTCCGGGACAGTCCGCCAACGTCCTGACTTTC
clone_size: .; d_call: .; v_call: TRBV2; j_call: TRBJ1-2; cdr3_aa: CASREEYNYGYTF; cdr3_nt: TGTGCCAGCAGAGAGGAATACAACTATGGCTACACCTTC